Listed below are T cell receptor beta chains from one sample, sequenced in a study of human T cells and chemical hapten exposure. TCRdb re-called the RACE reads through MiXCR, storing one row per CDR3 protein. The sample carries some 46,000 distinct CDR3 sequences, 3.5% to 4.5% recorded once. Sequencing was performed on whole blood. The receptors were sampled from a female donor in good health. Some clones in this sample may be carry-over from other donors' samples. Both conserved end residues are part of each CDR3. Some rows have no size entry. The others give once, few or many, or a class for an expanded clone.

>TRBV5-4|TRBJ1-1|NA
CASSMGQGAWDTEAFF
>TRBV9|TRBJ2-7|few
CASSRDRESEQYF
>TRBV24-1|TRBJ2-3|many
CATSAPKGGGSTDTQYF
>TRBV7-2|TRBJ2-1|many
CASSLAQGGYNEQFF
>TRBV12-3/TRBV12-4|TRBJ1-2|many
CASTISPGHHTLVDYGYTF
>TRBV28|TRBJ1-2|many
CASSPIGTNVYGYTF
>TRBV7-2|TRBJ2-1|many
CASSSRTGWNEQFF
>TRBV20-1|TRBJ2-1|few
CSAHRSGEQFF
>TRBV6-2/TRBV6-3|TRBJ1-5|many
CASSYPYQGESRNQPQHF
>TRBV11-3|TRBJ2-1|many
CASAPGTATGGSYNEQFF
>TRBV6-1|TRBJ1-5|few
CASTRGGGTGGTFAFNSNQPQHF
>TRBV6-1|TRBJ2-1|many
CASTVQPRREQFF
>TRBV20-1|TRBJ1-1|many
CSARSAGAADTEAFF
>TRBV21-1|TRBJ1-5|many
CASSNHWGAEGNQPQHF
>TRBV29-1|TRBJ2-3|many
CSVDDGGNTQYF
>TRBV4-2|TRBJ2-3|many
CASRTWPDTQYF
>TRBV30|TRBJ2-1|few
CAWSVLNPSHDEQFF
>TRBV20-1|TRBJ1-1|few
CSARTVLMNTEAFF
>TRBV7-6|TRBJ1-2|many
CASSPMEGNGYTF
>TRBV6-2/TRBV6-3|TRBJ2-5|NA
CASSQGTETQYF
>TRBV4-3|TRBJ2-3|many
CASSQEPGQGSDTQYF
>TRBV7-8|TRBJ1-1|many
CASSLSSRGLGGTEAFF
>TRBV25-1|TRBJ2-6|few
CASSGRPGQLSSGANVLTF
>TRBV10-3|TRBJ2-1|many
CAISELASGGREQFF
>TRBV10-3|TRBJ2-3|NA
CAISDPTGGTDTQYF
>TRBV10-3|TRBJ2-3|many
CAIKGRVADTQYF
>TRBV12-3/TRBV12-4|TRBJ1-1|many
CASSSPSRESSTEAFF
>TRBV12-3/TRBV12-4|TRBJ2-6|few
CASSLLTGVGANVLTF
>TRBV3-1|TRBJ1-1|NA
CAAGTGVAEAFF
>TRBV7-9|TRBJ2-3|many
CASSLGPDGNTDTQYF
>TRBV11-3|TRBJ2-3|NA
CASSPRTGSTDTQYF
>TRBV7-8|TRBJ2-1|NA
CASSPTPGQTDVYNEQFF
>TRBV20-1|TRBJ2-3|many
CSARDEGLAGVLPSTDTQYF
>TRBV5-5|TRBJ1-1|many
CASSRDSGGVNTEAFF
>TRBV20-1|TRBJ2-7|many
CSARLHRGPEQYF
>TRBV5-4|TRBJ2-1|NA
CASSLEAGVRIF
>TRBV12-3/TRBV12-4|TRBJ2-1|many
CASSFGGGRPNEQFF
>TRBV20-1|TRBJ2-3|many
CSALPDYGAGDDTQYF
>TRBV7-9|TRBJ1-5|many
CASSLGLSGGYWEPQHF
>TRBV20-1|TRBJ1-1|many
CSATTQVGNTEAFF
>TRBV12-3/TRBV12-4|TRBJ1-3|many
CASQHGPNTIYF
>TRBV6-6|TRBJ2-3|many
CASLLAGTDTQYF
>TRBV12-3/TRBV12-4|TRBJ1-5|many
CASSPGHGQPQHF
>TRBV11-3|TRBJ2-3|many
CASSLGRSSDTQYF
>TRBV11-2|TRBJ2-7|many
CASSFSTGPPFSLREQYF
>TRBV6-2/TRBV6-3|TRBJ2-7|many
CASSYSGVVYEQYF
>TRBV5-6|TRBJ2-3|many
CASSRTSGEVTDTQYF
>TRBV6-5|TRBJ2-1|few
CASSRPGQGAWEQFF
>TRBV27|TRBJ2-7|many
CASRGGGREQYF
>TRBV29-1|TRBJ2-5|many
CSVDDGTGSRETQYF
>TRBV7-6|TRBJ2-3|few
CASSCEDTQYF
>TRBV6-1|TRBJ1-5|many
CASTLYSNQPQHF
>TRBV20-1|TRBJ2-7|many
CSVYDRDYEQYF
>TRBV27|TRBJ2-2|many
CASSFTAGELFF
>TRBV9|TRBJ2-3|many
CASSVGRASEADTQYF